Listed below are T cell receptor beta chains from one sample, sequenced in a study of blood T cell repertoires in COVID-19. Method: immunoSEQ multiplex PCR; TCRdb's copy keeps in-frame clones and lacks some. The sample includes approximately 75,000 clones, around three quarters of them seen just once. The sample comprised peripheral blood. The receptors were gathered from a woman older than 75 with active or convalescent COVID-19. Each CDR3 is given with its conserved first and last residue. D genes are given only for firm matches. Only some rows state a clone size, as once, few, many or a class for expanded clones.

TRBV6-5	NA	TRBD1	TRBJ2-2	CASEGTGEVAGELFF	TGTGCCAGCGAGGGGACAGGGGAAGTGGCCGGGGAGCTGTTTTTT
TRBV27	NA	NA	TRBJ2-1	CASSPQGPTVDNEQFF	TGTGCCAGCAGTCCCCAGGGTCCAACGGTTGACAATGAGCAGTTCTTC
TRBV5-1	NA	NA	TRBJ2-5	CASSSQDARETQYF	TGCGCCAGCAGCTCACAGGATGCCAGGGAGACCCAGTACTTC
TRBV2	once	TRBD1	TRBJ1-4	CASREHGTVNEKLFF	TGTGCCAGCAGGGAACACGGGACAGTTAATGAAAAACTGTTTTTT
TRBV27	NA	NA	TRBJ1-5	CASSSGWEGQPQHF	TGTGCCAGCAGTTCAGGATGGGAGGGTCAGCCCCAGCATTTT
TRBV6-5	NA	NA	TRBJ1-1	CASSYSMARTEAFF	TGTGCCAGCAGTTACTCTATGGCGAGGACTGAAGCTTTCTTT
TRBV5-1	NA	TRBD2	TRBJ2-3	CASSALTSGSTDTQYF	TGCGCCAGCAGCGCCTTGACTAGCGGGAGCACAGATACGCAGTATTTT
TRBV3-1/TRBV3-2	medium-sized	NA	TRBJ2-7	CASSHSDGREQYF	TGTGCCAGCAGCCATAGCGACGGCCGCGAGCAGTACTTC
TRBV6-6	NA	TRBD1	TRBJ1-5	CASSYNPGTGYQPQHF	TGTGCCAGCAGTTACAACCCCGGGACAGGTTATCAGCCCCAGCATTTT
TRBV18	NA	TRBD1	TRBJ1-2	CASSPSGTANYGYTF	TGTGCCAGCTCACCTTCCGGGACAGCTAACTATGGCTACACCTTC
TRBV7-2	few	TRBD1	TRBJ1-4	CASSFGTGDEKLFF	TGTGCCAGCAGCTTCGGGACAGGGGATGAAAAACTGTTTTTT
TRBV7-3	NA	NA	TRBJ2-1	CASSLDQGSYNEQFF	TGTGCCAGCAGCTTAGACCAGGGGTCCTACAATGAGCAGTTCTTC
TRBV5-1	NA	TRBD2	TRBJ2-1	CASSRGLAGGNEQFF	TGCGCCAGCAGCCGGGGACTAGCGGGGGGCAATGAGCAGTTCTTC
TRBV5-4	once	TRBD2	TRBJ2-3	CASSLDVLAGGPSTDTQYF	TGTGCCAGCAGCTTGGACGTCCTTGCGGGGGGGCCCAGCACAGATACGCAGTATTTT
TRBV28	NA	NA	TRBJ1-6	CASSLTGVKNSPLHF	TGTGCCAGCAGTTTAACGGGGGTTAAAAATTCACCCCTCCACTTT
TRBV4-3	NA	NA	TRBJ1-6	CASSQDGQYNSPLHF	TGCGCCAGCAGCCAAGACGGACAGTATAATTCACCCCTCCACTTT
TRBV29-1	NA	TRBD1	TRBJ2-2	CSAGQGADTGELFF	TGCAGCGCGGGACAGGGGGCAGACACCGGGGAGCTGTTTTTT
TRBV7-2	NA	NA	TRBJ1-2	CASSLKPAGVLGYGYTF	TGTGCCAGCAGCTTAAAGCCCGCAGGCGTTTTAGGATATGGCTACACCTTC
TRBV5-1	few	TRBD2	TRBJ2-1	CASSQAGASSYNEQFF	TGCGCCAGCAGCCAAGCGGGGGCCAGCTCCTACAATGAGCAGTTCTTC
TRBV15	NA	TRBD1	TRBJ1-4	CATSSDRGDEKLFF	TGTGCCACCAGCAGTGACAGGGGGGATGAAAAACTGTTTTTT
TRBV30	NA	NA	TRBJ1-3	CAWSLAGTTGNTIYF	TGTGCCTGGAGTCTAGCCGGGACAACGGGAAACACCATATATTTT
TRBV5-6	few	TRBD2	TRBJ2-3	CASSRLAGDKNTQYF	TGTGCCAGCAGCCGATTGGCGGGGGATAAGAATACGCAGTATTTT
TRBV5-1	few	TRBD2	TRBJ2-1	CASSLGLAGAREQFF	TGCGCCAGCAGCTTGGGACTAGCGGGGGCTCGTGAGCAGTTCTTC
TRBV29-1	NA	TRBD2	TRBJ2-3	CSVSSGGVADTQYF	TGCAGCGTTTCTAGCGGGGGAGTAGCAGATACGCAGTATTTT
TRBV12-2	NA	NA	TRBJ2-4	CASRFIRPRSDIQYF	TGTGCAAGTCGCTTTATCAGGCCAAGGTCGGACATTCAGTACTTC
TRBV29-1	NA	NA	TRBJ1-6	CSVVRGFDSPLHF	TGCAGCGTGGTCAGGGGCTTTGATTCACCCCTCCACTTT
TRBV10-1	few	TRBD1	TRBJ1-4	CASSESRDRGSEKLFF	TGCGCCAGCAGTGAGTCGAGGGACAGGGGTAGTGAAAAACTGTTTTTT
TRBV27	NA	TRBD2	TRBJ2-5	CASSSGAGVETQYF	TGTGCCAGCAGTTCCGGCGCGGGGGTGGAGACCCAGTACTTC
TRBV7-9	once	NA	TRBJ2-7	CASSPYSYEQYF	TGTGCCAGCAGCCCCTACTCCTACGAGCAGTACTTC
TRBV6-1	NA	TRBD2	TRBJ2-3	CASSEVRGASTDTQYF	TGTGCCAGCAGTGAAGTGCGGGGGGCCTCCACAGATACGCAGTATTTT
TRBV6-5	NA	NA	TRBJ1-6	CASSYGAGVREPLHF	TGTGCCAGCAGTTATGGGGCGGGGGTTCGGGAACCCCTCCACTTT
TRBV5-4	NA	NA	TRBJ1-1	CASSLLGGPNTEAFF	TGTGCCAGCAGCTTGCTGGGCGGGCCGAACACTGAAGCTTTCTTT
TRBV5-4	NA	NA	TRBJ2-2	CASSFSVGANTGELFF	TGTGCCAGCAGCTTTTCAGTAGGGGCGAACACCGGGGAGCTGTTTTTT
TRBV27	NA	NA	TRBJ2-3	CASRLSFGTDTQYF	TGTGCCAGCAGGCTTAGCTTCGGCACAGATACGCAGTATTTT
TRBV5-4	NA	TRBD2	TRBJ2-3	CASSSGGTSTDTQYF	TGTGCCAGCAGCTCCGGGGGGACTAGCACAGATACGCAGTATTTT
TRBV6-1	NA	TRBD1	TRBJ1-2	CASSAAGTANYGYTF	TGTGCCAGCAGTGCAGCCGGGACAGCTAACTATGGCTACACCTTC
TRBV11-3	NA	TRBD1	TRBJ2-1	CASSSGGDSSYNEQFF	TGTGCCAGCAGCTCGGGTGGGGACAGCTCCTACAATGAGCAGTTCTTC
TRBV9	NA	TRBD2	TRBJ2-2	CASSSTGTSFTGELFF	TGTGCCAGCAGCTCCACCGGGACTAGCTTCACCGGGGAGCTGTTTTTT
TRBV6-2/TRBV6-3	NA	TRBD1	TRBJ1-1	CASSYNEGAWVTEAFF	TGTGCCAGCAGTTATAACGAGGGGGCATGGGTCACTGAAGCTTTCTTT
TRBV7-2	NA	TRBD2	TRBJ2-7	CASSLHGGGSYEQYF	TGTGCCAGCAGCTTGCACGGCGGGGGATCCTACGAGCAGTACTTC
TRBV9	NA	TRBD1	TRBJ2-5	CASSKQGLEETQYF	TGTGCCAGCAGCAAACAGGGGTTGGAAGAGACCCAGTACTTC
TRBV11-2	few	TRBD1	TRBJ2-7	CASSLDRAAHEQYF	TGTGCCAGCAGCTTGGACAGGGCCGCCCACGAGCAGTACTTC
TRBV4-1	NA	TRBD2	TRBJ2-1	CASSRFGGAGNEQFF	TGCGCCAGCAGCCGGTTCGGGGGGGCGGGCAATGAGCAGTTCTTC
TRBV30	few	TRBD1	TRBJ1-2	CAWSEGQDYGYTF	TGTGCCTGGAGTGAGGGACAGGACTATGGCTACACCTTC
TRBV24-1	NA	TRBD1	TRBJ1-5	CATSDSGQGPDQPQHF	TGTGCCACCAGTGATTCCGGACAGGGACCTGATCAGCCCCAGCATTTT
TRBV2	NA	TRBD1	TRBJ2-3	CASRQGLFITDTQYF	TGTGCCAGCAGACAGGGGCTGTTCATAACAGATACGCAGTATTTT
TRBV10-2	NA	NA	TRBJ2-2	CASSTSGNTGELFF	TGCGCCAGCAGTACGTCAGGCAACACCGGGGAGCTGTTTTTT
TRBV7-9	NA	NA	TRBJ1-2	CASSFGNIGYTF	TGTGCCAGCAGTTTCGGGAATATCGGCTACACCTTC
TRBV13	NA	NA	TRBJ1-1	CASSYWGDTEAFF	TGTGCCAGCTCTTATTGGGGGGACACTGAAGCTTTCTTT
TRBV2	NA	NA	TRBJ2-5	CASSSVGVQETQYF	TGTGCCAGCTCTTCGGTCGGGGTCCAAGAGACCCAGTACTTC
TRBV6-5	NA	TRBD1	TRBJ1-3	CASRRGQGNTIYF	TGTGCCAGCAGGAGGGGGCAAGGAAACACCATATATTTT
TRBV7-2	NA	NA	TRBJ2-1	CASSLARGLYNEQFF	TGTGCCAGCAGCTTAGCCCGAGGACTTTACAATGAGCAGTTCTTC
TRBV5-6	NA	TRBD1	TRBJ2-7	CASSRTGTGVYEQYF	TGTGCCAGCAGCCGGACCGGGACAGGGGTGTACGAGCAGTACTTC
TRBV19	NA	NA	TRBJ1-6	CASSLSGPANSPLHF	TGTGCCAGTAGTCTATCTGGGCCGGCTAATTCACCCCTCCACTTT
TRBV5-1	NA	NA	TRBJ1-5	CASSLGGNSGQPQHF	TGCGCCAGCAGCTTGGGGGGAAACAGCGGTCAGCCCCAGCATTTT
TRBV7-2	NA	NA	TRBJ1-3	CASSPVSGAGNTIYF	TGTGCCAGCAGCCCCGTCTCGGGGGCTGGAAACACCATATATTTT
TRBV10-3	once	TRBD1	TRBJ1-2	CAISESPGGEYGYTF	TGTGCCATCAGTGAGTCGCCAGGGGGCGAGTATGGCTACACCTTC